This T cell receptor (beta chain) was recovered during a study of identical twins. The CDR3 runs to 17 residues. The germline V gene encodes CDR1 MGHRA and CDR2 YSYEKL. V gave up 1 base and J gave up 5 bases; unmatched junction bases: 8. Unique molecular identifiers were in the cDNA, with template-switch universal primer binding. TCRdb fed the 5' RACE reads into MiXCR, producing one record per CDR3 protein. The sample carries around 1.7 million distinct CDR3 sequences, under 35% recorded once. Sequencing was done on a sample of cord blood. The J gene is TRBJ2-1, the V gene TRBV4-1, with 10 bases aligning to TRBD2. This clonotype was obtained from a newborn girl in good health. CDR3 nucleotides: TGCGCCAGCAGCCAAGCCCAGGTAGCGGGGGGCCACAATGAGCAGTTCTTC. As protein: CASSQAQVAGGHNEQFF.